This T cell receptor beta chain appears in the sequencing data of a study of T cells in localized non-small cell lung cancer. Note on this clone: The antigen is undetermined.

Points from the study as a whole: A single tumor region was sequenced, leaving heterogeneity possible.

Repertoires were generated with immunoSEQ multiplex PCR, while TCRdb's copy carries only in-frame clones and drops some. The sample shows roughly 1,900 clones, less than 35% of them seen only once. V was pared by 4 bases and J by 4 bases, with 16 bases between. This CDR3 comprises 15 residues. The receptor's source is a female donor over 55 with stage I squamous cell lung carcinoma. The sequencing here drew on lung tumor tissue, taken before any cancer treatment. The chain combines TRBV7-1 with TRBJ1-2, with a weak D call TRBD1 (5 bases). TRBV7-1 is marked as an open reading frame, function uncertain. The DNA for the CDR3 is TGTGCCAGCAGCTTAGAGCCCCAGGGACGCTATGGCTACACCTTC. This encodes CASSLEPQGRYGYTF.